The rows below give T cell receptor beta chains drawn from one sample of a study of T cells in Graves' hyperthyroidism and ophthalmopathy. Via MiXCR, TCRdb re-called the multiplex PCR reads, giving one row per CDR3 protein. The repertoire holds roughly 400,000 distinct CDR3 sequences, with over 12% as singletons. The sequenced sample was blood. These receptors were collected from a man between 45 and 60 years old with Graves' ophthalmopathy. The CDR3 runs from the conserved cysteine through the conserved F or W. Each record gives: D gene, clone size, V gene, J gene, CDR3 DNA, CDR3 protein. The D gene is left open where the match is weak. Some rows mark clone size as missing; the rest say once, few, many or name a class of expanded clone.

-	many	TRBV3-1	TRBJ2-1	TGTGCCAGCAGCCAAACCGCTCCTGCTGAGCAGTTCTTC	CASSQTAPAEQFF
-	-	TRBV19	TRBJ1-1	TGTGCCAGTAGTAGGGAGGTGTACACTGAAGCTTTCTTT	CASSREVYTEAFF
-	many	TRBV29-1	TRBJ2-5	TGCAGCGCCCTGGTTCTCCCCCGGCTGGAGACCCAGTACTTC	CSALVLPRLETQYF
-	few	TRBV19	TRBJ2-7	TGTGCCAGTAGTACAGGAGATTTATCCTACGAGCAGTACTTC	CASSTGDLSYEQYF
TRBD1	many	TRBV19	TRBJ2-5	TGTGCCAGTAGTATTCTTCAGGGGGCCGGTTTTGAGACCCAGTACTTC	CASSILQGAGFETQYF
-	few	TRBV3-1	TRBJ2-7	TGTGCCAGCAGCCAAGGGGTTCGGGAAACCATCTACGAGCAGTACTTC	CASSQGVRETIYEQYF
TRBD1	many	TRBV11-2	TRBJ2-1	TGTGCCAGCAGCCTGGATGCAGGGGGCTTTAATGAGCAGTTCTTC	CASSLDAGGFNEQFF
-	many	TRBV11-1	TRBJ1-1	TGTGCCAGCAGCTTAGCGAGGAGGGGTCTTCAGAACACTGAAGCTTTCTTT	CASSLARRGLQNTEAFF
-	many	TRBV9	TRBJ1-3	TGTGCCAGCAGCGTCTCCGGGGACTTGAGCTCTGGAAACACCATATATTTT	CASSVSGDLSSGNTIYF
-	many	TRBV28	TRBJ1-5	TGTGCCAGCAGTTTATATTCGCAGGTCAATCAGCCCCAGCATTTT	CASSLYSQVNQPQHF
-	few	TRBV30	TRBJ1-2	TGTGCCTGGTTGGATCCAGGCTATGGCTACACCTTC	CAWLDPGYGYTF
TRBD1	many	TRBV18	TRBJ2-7	TGTGCCAGCTCATCCTCCGGGACAGGGGTTTCCGAGCAGTACTTC	CASSSSGTGVSEQYF
-	-	TRBV5-1	TRBJ1-2	TGCGCCAGCAGCTTGGCCGGGCTTGAGGGGAATGGCTACACCTTC	CASSLAGLEGNGYTF
-	many	TRBV7-8	TRBJ1-1	TGTGCCAGCAGCCCCCTGGGGCAAGGCACTGAAGCTTTCTTT	CASSPLGQGTEAFF
-	many	TRBV11-3	TRBJ2-7	TGTGCCAGCAGCTTAGGGACAGAGTCTTCCTACGAGCAGTACTTC	CASSLGTESSYEQYF
-	-	TRBV6-1	TRBJ2-7	TGTGCCAGCACCCCATCTGGGCCGAACTACGGGCAGTACTTC	CASTPSGPNYGQYF
-	many	TRBV20-1	TRBJ1-2	TGCAGTGCTAGAACTATCAGAAATCGGGAGCCATTAATCGGCTACACCTTC	CSARTIRNREPLIGYTF
TRBD1	many	TRBV7-9	TRBJ2-7	TGTGCCAGCAGCTTAACAGGACAGGGTGACGAGCAGTACTTC	CASSLTGQGDEQYF
TRBD2	many	TRBV24-1	TRBJ2-1	TGTGCCACCAGTGGGGATGTTGCGGGAGCGCGTGAGCAGTTCTTC	CATSGDVAGAREQFF
TRBD1	many	TRBV3-1	TRBJ1-2	TGTGCCAGCAGCCAAGAATCAGGGGGCGACTATGGCTACACCTTC	CASSQESGGDYGYTF
TRBD2	many	TRBV12-3/TRBV12-4	TRBJ2-1	TGTGCCAGTGGGGCGGGAGCTTGGAATGAGCAGTTCTTC	CASGAGAWNEQFF
-	many	TRBV11-3	TRBJ1-1	TGTGCCAGCAGTCGCGGGGGAGTGAACACTGAAGCTTTCTTT	CASSRGGVNTEAFF